A single sample gave rise to the 18 T cell receptor beta chains below, sequenced in a study of technical replicates of blood from a handful of donors. Assay: immunoSEQ multiplex PCR; the TCRdb copy retains only in-frame clones and omits some. The repertoire has approximately 70,000 clones, about 90% of them found once; the top ten carry roughly 0.41%. Sequencing used T cells isolated from PBMCs. Receptors were obtained from a human donor in good health.

CDR3 region: CASSAQSNEKLFF. The CDR3 bases are TGTGCCAGTAGTGCACAGTCTAATGAAAAACTGTTTTTT. The chain employs TRBV19 and TRBJ1-4; D is unclear. This CDR3 is built from 13 residues. Trimming removed 5 bases at V and 3 bases at J, with 7 bases between. From germline, CDR1 is LNHDA and CDR2 SQIVND (reference sequence).

The chain couples TRBV12-1 to TRBJ2-1; the D segment call TRBD2 is taken from the table without a DNA check. TRBV12-1 is a documented pseudogene. This CDR3 has 18 residues. The CDR3 region is CASSFVWGRAPPHNEQFF. Written as DNA, the CDR3 is TGTGCCAGCAGCTTTGTATGGGGGAGGGCCCCTCCCCACAATGAGCAGTTCTTC.

The genes are TRBV7-8 and TRBJ2-7; 9 nucleotides align to TRBD1. V shed 3 bases and J 1 base; nucleotides not matched to a gene: 7. Germline V gene sequence: CDR1 SGHVS, CDR2 FQNEAQ. This CDR3 has 16 residues. This CDR3 reads CASSFSTGGGSYEQYF. As DNA, the CDR3 is TGTGCCAGCAGCTTCTCCACAGGGGGCGGATCCTACGAGCAGTACTTC.

The V and J genes are TRBV11-2 and TRBJ1-1; D perhaps matches TRBD1 (5 bases). V was trimmed by 3 bases and J by 4 bases, leaving 9 bases between them. Germline loops: CDR1 SGHAT, CDR2 FQNNGV. This CDR3 has 13 residues. For the CDR3, the DNA is TGTGCCAGCAGCTTTCAGGGTCGCACTGAAGCTTTCTTT. It codes for CASSFQGRTEAFF.

The genes are TRBV9 and TRBJ2-7; 7 nucleotides match TRBD2. The CDR3 runs to 14 residues. With V trimmed by 2 bases and J by 0 bases, 2 bases remained unmatched. Per germline, CDR1 SGDLS and CDR2 YYNGEE. The CDR3 sequence is CASSVLADSYEQYF. In nucleotides, the CDR3 is TGTGCCAGCAGCGTCCTAGCGGACTCCTACGAGCAGTACTTC.

This clone turned up a few times. The chain carries TRBV28 and TRBJ2-7, with D unresolved. The CDR3 spans 14 residues. The germline V gene has CDR1 MDHEN and CDR2 SYDVKM. The V gene lost 3 bases and the J gene lost 2 bases, with 11 bases spanning the gap. The CDR3 sequence: CASSFTVRTYEQYF. CDR3 bases: TGTGCCAGCAGTTTTACGGTACGAACCTACGAGCAGTACTTC.

This clone was picked up one time. This sequence joins TRBV27 and TRBJ2-1; 7 nucleotides agree with TRBD2. The V gene's germline CDR1 is MNHEY and CDR2 SMNVEV (reference sequence). The CDR3 consists of 14 residues. Losses at the gene ends were 6 bases for V and 2 bases for J; bases not matched to a gene: 4. The CDR3 bases are TGTGCCAGCAGCCTTAGCGGGCCCTACAATGAGCAGTTCTTC. Residues: CASSLSGPYNEQFF.

The V gene is TRBV5-4, the J gene TRBJ1-1, with D uncertain. The germline gives CDR1 SGHNT, CDR2 YYREEE (reference sequence). CDR3 length: 15 amino acids. Trimming stripped 4 bases from V and 0 bases from J, with 13 bases between. DNA of the CDR3: TGTGCCAGCAGCCGGGGTGCCTCATTGAACACTGAAGCTTTCTTT. This sequence encodes CASSRGASLNTEAFF.

V gene TRBV28 combines with J gene TRBJ1-3, with 8 bases aligning to TRBD1. This CDR3 is 14 amino acids long. In germline, CDR1 is MDHEN, CDR2 SYDVKM. The CDR3 reads CAITRGQGADTIYF. In DNA form, the CDR3 reads TGTGCTATCACAAGGGGCCAGGGGGCGGACACCATATATTTT.

This clone was detected once. The chain is built from TRBV19 and TRBJ2-7; no firm D call. Germline CDR1 reads LNHDA; CDR2 reads SQIVND (reference sequence). CDR3 length: 11 residues. V gave up 6 bases and J gave up 3 bases, with 6 bases separating them. The CDR3 region is CASRSGYEQYF. The CDR3 DNA is TGTGCCAGTAGGTCGGGCTACGAGCAGTACTTC.

The rearrangement uses TRBV19 and TRBJ2-3; D might be TRBD2 (5 bases). This CDR3 is 11 amino acids long. V dropped 3 bases and J dropped 8 bases, with 6 bases sitting between them. Germline assignment: CDR1 LNHDA and CDR2 SQIVND (reference sequence). The CDR3 bases are TGTGCCAGTAGTATTCTAGCTACGCAGTATTTT. Encoded protein: CASSILATQYF.

The J gene is TRBJ2-2, the V gene TRBV6-6; D call uncertain. This CDR3 contains 13 residues. The germline CDR1 and CDR2 sequences are MNHNY and SVGAGI (reference sequence). V was shortened by 6 bases and J by 4 bases, with 9 bases between the two germline ends. The CDR3 sequence is CASSWAGTGELFF. CDR3 nucleotides: TGTGCCAGCAGCTGGGCCGGCACCGGGGAGCTGTTTTTT.

The chain employs TRBV7-3 and TRBJ2-1; a weak D match, TRBD2 (6 bases). Between the trimmed V and J ends, which lost 0 bases and 9 bases, there was a span of 15 bases. The CDR3 is 15 amino acids. CDR1 is SGHTA, CDR2 FQGTGA, per germline. CDR3 sequence reads: CASSLTSAGSVEQFF. CDR3 bases: TGTGCCAGCAGCTTAACTTCGGCGGGAAGCGTTGAGCAGTTCTTC. Complete variable domain (other parts from reference TRBV7-3 and TRBJ2-1): GAGVSQTPSNKVTEKGKYVELRCDPISGHTALYWYRQSLGQGPEFLIYFQGTGAADDSGLPNDRFFAVRPEGSVSTLKIQRTERGDSAVYLCASSLTSAGSVEQFFGPGTRLTVL.

This chain's CDR3 is CASSPGHRNTEAFF. Written as DNA, the CDR3 is TGTGCCAGCAGCCCGGGACATCGGAACACTGAAGCTTTCTTT. The J gene is TRBJ1-1, the V gene TRBV6-1, with D tentatively TRBD1 (6 bases). The V and J ends lost 6 bases and 1 base respectively, with 12 bases between them. The germline V gene has CDR1 MNHNS and CDR2 SASEGT. The CDR3 sequence is 14 residues long.

J is TRBJ2-1 and V is TRBV9; 7 nucleotides agree with TRBD2. Germline CDR1 is SGDLS and CDR2 is YYNGEE. There are 14 residues in the CDR3. DNA for the CDR3: TGTGCAGCGGGGCCATCCCCCGGTAGAGGTGAGCAGTTCTTC. Protein: CAAGPSPGRGEQFF.

The chain employs TRBV15 and TRBJ2-2; TRBD2 matches 9 bases. Trimming removed 5 bases from V and 5 bases from J; junction bases left unmatched: 15. CDR3 length: 18 residues. The germline gives CDR1 LNHNV, CDR2 YYDKDF (reference sequence). CDR3 nucleotides: TGTGCCACCAGCTTTTGGCAGATAGCGGGAGAGTTTACCGGGGAGCTGTTTTTT. Amino acids: CATSFWQIAGEFTGELFF.

This clone was picked up a small number of times. J is TRBJ1-3 and V is TRBV6-6, with D possibly matching TRBD1 (5 bases). The V end lost 2 bases, the J end lost 4 bases, and 12 bases lay between the germline ends. CDR3 length: 15 amino acids. Germline CDR1 and CDR2: MNHNY and SVGAGI (reference sequence). This CDR3 is CASSYPKGNGNTIYF. CDR3 coding DNA: TGTGCCAGCAGTTACCCGAAGGGGAACGGAAACACCATATATTTT.

Only a few counts were recorded for this clone. The gene calls are TRBV19 and TRBJ1-2; TRBD1 agrees at 9 bases. CDR3 length equals 14 residues. CDR1 is LNHDA and CDR2 is SQIVND in the germline V gene (reference sequence). The V gene end was trimmed by 10 bases and the J gene end by 4 bases; junction bases not matched to a gene: 10. Here the CDR3 reads CATLSGQGRYGYTF. CDR3 nucleotide sequence: TGTGCCACCCTGTCGGGACAGGGACGCTATGGCTACACCTTC. Full variable domain (outside the CDR3, taken from reference TRBV19 and TRBJ1-2): DGGITQSPKYLFRKEGQNVTLSCEQNLNHDAMYWYRQDPGQGLRLIYYSQIVNDFQKGDIAEGYSVSREKKESFPLTVTSAQKNPTAFYLCATLSGQGRYGYTFGSGTRLTVV.